The subject of this entry is one T cell receptor (beta chain). This clonotype appeared many times. Its target antigen remains unknown. Base qualities were left out, and no much larger clone turns up one base away. The data belong to a study of patients with pleural tuberculosis (TCRdb year 2014). These reads were obtained on an Illumina Genome Analyzer IIx. Through fastp at Q25 and MiXCR, TCRdb rebuilt clones from the public reads, retaining in-frame beta chains. Rows with a matching CDR3 protein are joined into one entry that keeps the most common DNA and genes. The sample yields 29,000 or so distinct CDR3 sequences; over 15% were counted once. The ten largest clones add up to roughly 4% of the sample. Taken from cysteine to phenylalanine, the CDR3 has 17 residues. Solely the CDR3 DNA is kept, with 51 bases framed from the first base. V is trimmed back by 4 bases and J by 1 base, and the junction contains 11 bases that no gene match accounts for. The germline V gene encodes CDR1 MNHNS and CDR2 SASEGT.

The sequence joins TRBV6-1 to TRBJ2-7; TRBD2 fits 9 bases in the junction. The receptor was isolated from a human donor with pleural tuberculosis. Sequenced input: peripheral blood. The DNA sequence reads TGTGCCAGCAGTGGGGGAGAGCGGGGGGCTAAATCCTACGAGCAGTACTTC. This codes for CASSGGERGAKSYEQYF.